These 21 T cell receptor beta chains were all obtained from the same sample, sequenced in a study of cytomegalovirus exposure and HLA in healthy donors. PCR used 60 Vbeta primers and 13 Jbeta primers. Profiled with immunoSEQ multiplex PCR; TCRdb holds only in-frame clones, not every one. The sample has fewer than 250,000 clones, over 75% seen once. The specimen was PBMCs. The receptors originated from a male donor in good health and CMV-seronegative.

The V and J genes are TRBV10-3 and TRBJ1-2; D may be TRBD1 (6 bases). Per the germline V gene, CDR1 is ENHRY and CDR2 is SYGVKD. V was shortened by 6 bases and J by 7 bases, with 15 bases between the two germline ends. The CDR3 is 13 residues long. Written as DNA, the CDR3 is TGTGCCATCAGACCAGGGGAATATAGTGGCTACACCTTC. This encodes CAIRPGEYSGYTF.

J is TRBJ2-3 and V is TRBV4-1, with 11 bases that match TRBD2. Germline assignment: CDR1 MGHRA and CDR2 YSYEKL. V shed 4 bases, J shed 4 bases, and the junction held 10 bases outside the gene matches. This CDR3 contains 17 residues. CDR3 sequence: CASSPDDLAGGPDTQYF. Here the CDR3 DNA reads TGCGCCAGCAGCCCAGACGATCTAGCGGGAGGCCCAGATACGCAGTATTTT.

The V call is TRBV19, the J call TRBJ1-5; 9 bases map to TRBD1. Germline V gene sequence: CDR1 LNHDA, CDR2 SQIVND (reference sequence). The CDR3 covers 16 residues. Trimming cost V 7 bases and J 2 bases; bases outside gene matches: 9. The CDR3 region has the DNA TGTGCCAGTAAGGCGTCCTGGACAGGGGGCAATCAGCCCCAGCATTTT. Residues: CASKASWTGGNQPQHF.

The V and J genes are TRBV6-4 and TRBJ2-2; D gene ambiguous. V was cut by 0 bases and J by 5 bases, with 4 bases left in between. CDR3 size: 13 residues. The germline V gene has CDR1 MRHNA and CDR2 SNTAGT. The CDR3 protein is CASSDSATGELFF. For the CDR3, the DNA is TGTGCCAGCAGTGACTCAGCTACCGGGGAGCTGTTTTTT.

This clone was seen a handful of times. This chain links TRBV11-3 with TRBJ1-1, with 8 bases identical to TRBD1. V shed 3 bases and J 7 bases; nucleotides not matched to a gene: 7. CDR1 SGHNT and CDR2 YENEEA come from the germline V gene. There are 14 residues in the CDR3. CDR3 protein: CASSFGQGDGEAFF. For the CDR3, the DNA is TGTGCCAGCAGCTTCGGACAGGGCGATGGTGAAGCTTTCTTT.

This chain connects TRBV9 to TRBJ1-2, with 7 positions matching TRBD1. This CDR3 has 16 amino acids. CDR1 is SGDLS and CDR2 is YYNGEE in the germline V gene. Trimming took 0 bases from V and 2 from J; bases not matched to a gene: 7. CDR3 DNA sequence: TGTGCCAGCAGCGTAGCGTCAGGGGGTTCCAACTATGGCTACACCTTC. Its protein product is CASSVASGGSNYGYTF.

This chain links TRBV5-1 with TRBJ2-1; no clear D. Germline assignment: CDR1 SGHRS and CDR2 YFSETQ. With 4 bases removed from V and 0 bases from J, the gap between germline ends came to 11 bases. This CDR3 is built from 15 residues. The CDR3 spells CASSPTSSSYNEQFF. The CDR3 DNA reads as TGCGCCAGCAGCCCTACATCTAGCTCCTACAATGAGCAGTTCTTC.

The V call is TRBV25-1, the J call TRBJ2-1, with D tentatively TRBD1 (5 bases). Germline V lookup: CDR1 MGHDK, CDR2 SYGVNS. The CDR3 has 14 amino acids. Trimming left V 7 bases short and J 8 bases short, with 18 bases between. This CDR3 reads CASTRAQINDEQFF. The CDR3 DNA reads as TGTGCCAGCACCAGGGCCCAAATTAACGATGAGCAGTTCTTC.

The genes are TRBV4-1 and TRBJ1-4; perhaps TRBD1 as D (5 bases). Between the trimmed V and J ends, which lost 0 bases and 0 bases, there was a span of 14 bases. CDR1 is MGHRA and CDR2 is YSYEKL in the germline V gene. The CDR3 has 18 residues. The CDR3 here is CASSQEEAGLTTNEKLFF. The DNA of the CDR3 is TGCGCCAGCAGCCAAGAAGAGGCAGGGTTAACAACTAATGAAAAACTGTTTTTT.

CDR3 in DNA: TGTGCCAGCAGTCCTAGCCGCAACTACGAGCAGTACTTC. Amino acids: CASSPSRNYEQYF. The J gene is TRBJ2-7, the V gene TRBV28; D may be TRBD2 (5 bases). CDR3 length equals 13 residues. Per the germline V gene, CDR1 is MDHEN and CDR2 is SYDVKM. With 5 bases removed from V and 3 bases from J, the gap between germline ends came to 11 bases.

CDR3: CASSPSGTSGANEQFF. CDR3 nucleotides: TGTGCCAGCAGCCCCTCCGGGACTAGCGGGGCCAATGAGCAGTTCTTC. The V and J genes are TRBV13 and TRBJ2-1, with 13 bases lining up with TRBD2. The CDR3 totals 16 residues. V was clipped by 5 bases and J by 6 bases; unmatched bases: 7. In germline, CDR1 is PRHDT, CDR2 FYEKMQ (reference sequence).

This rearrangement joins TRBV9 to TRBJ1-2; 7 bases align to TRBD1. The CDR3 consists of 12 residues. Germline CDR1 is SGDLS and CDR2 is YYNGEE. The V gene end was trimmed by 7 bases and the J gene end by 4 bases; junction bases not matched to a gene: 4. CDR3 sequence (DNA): TGTGCCAGCGTAGACAGGGTCTATGGCTACACCTTC. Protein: CASVDRVYGYTF.

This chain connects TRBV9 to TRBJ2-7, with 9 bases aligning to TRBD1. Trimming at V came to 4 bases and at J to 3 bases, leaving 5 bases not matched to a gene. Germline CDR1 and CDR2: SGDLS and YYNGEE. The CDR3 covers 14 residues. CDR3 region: CASSPTTGGYEQYF. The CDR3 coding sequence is TGTGCCAGCAGCCCAACGACAGGGGGCTACGAGCAGTACTTC.

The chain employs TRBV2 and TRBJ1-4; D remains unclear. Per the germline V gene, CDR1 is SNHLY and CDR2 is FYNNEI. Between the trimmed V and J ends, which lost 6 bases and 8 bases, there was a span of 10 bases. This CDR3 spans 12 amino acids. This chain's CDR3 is CASSYEEEKLFF. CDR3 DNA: TGTGCCAGCAGCTACGAGGAGGAAAAACTGTTTTTT.

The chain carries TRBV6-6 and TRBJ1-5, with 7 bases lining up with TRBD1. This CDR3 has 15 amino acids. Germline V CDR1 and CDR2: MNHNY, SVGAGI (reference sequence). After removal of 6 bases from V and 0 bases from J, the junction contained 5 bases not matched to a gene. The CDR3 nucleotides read TGTGCCAGCAGCCCAACAGGGGCTAGCAATCAGCCCCAGCATTTT. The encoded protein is CASSPTGASNQPQHF.

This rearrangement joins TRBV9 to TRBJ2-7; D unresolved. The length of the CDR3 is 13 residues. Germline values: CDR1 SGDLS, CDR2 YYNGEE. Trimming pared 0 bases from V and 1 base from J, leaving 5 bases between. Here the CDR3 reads CASSVGLSYEQYF. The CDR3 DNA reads TGTGCCAGCAGCGTAGGTCTTTCCTACGAGCAGTACTTC.

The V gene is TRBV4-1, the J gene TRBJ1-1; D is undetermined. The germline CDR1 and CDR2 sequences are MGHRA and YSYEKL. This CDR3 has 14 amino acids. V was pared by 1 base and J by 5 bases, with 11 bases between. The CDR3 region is CASSQGTGRTEAFF. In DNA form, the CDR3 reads TGCGCCAGCAGCCAAGGTACCGGGAGGACTGAAGCTTTCTTT.

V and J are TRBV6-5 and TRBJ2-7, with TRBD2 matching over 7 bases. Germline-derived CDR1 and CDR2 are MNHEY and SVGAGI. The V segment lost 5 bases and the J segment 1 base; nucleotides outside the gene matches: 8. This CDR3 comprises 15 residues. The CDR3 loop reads CASSPPAGRSYEQYF. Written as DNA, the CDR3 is TGTGCCAGCAGTCCCCCAGCGGGACGGTCCTACGAGCAGTACTTC.

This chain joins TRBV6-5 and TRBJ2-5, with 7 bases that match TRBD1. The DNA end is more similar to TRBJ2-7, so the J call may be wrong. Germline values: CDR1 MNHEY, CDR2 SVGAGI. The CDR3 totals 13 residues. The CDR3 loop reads CASSDRGRYEQYF. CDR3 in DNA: TGTGCCAGCAGTGATAGGGGGCGTTACGAGCAGTACTTC.

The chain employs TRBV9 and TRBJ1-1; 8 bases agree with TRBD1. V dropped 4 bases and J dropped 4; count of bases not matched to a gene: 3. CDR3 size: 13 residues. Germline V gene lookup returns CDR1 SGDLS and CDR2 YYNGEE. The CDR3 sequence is CASSSGGGTEAFF. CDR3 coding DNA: TGTGCCAGCAGCTCAGGGGGCGGCACTGAAGCTTTCTTT.

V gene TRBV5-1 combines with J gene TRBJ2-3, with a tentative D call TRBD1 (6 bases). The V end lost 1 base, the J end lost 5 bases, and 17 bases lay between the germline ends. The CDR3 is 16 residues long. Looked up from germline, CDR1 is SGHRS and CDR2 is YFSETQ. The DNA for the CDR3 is TGCGCCAGCAGCTTGTCAGGACAGTACAATGGAGATACGCAGTATTTT. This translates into CASSLSGQYNGDTQYF.